This T cell receptor beta chain was captured by sequencing in a study of OX40 agonist ivuxolimab in advanced cancers. Clones were sequenced by immunoSEQ multiplex PCR, and TCRdb holds only the in-frame ones, with some missing. The sample holds approximately 12,000 clones, less than 85% seen once. This CDR3 is 17 amino acids long. V shed 0 bases and J 4 bases; nucleotides not matched to a gene: 8. Germline CDR1 and CDR2: SGDLS and YYNGEE. V gene TRBV9 combines with J gene TRBJ2-3; 10 bases are a match to TRBD2. The input for sequencing was CD4+ or CD8+ T cells sorted from blood, taken in a trial of the OX40 agonist ivuxolimab. This receptor was identified in an adult with an advanced solid tumor such as melanoma, head and neck, liver or kidney cancer. The CDR3 DNA follows: TGTGCCAGCAGCGTAGCTAGAGCGGGAGGGCCGTCAGATACGCAGTATTTT. Residues: CASSVARAGGPSDTQYF.